The source of this T cell receptor (beta chain) is a study of blood T cell repertoires in COVID-19. The overall study: Samples came from the United States, Italy and Spain, spanning acute and convalescent COVID-19. Sources were T cells, B-cell-depleted T cells, or PBMCs; the material itself was cDNA or gDNA.

The germline CDR1 and CDR2 sequences are SGHRS and YFSETQ. This CDR3 has 15 residues. V was pared by 5 bases and J by 0 bases, with 9 bases between. In the study's own analysis: Counts of nucleated cells, estimated from reference gene primer amplification, were obtained. The protocol was immunoSEQ multiplex PCR, while the TCRdb copy is restricted to in-frame clones and leaves out a portion. V, J and clone size were drawn from that table, and D and trimming were deduced from the DNA. The sample contains a few hundred thousand clones, around 88% of which appear only once. The specimen sequenced was peripheral blood. The clonotype was recovered from a woman in her 50s with acute or convalescent COVID-19. The chain is built from TRBV5-1 and TRBJ1-6; no firm D call. The CDR3 is CASSSVSSYNSPLHF. CDR3 nucleotides: TGCGCCAGCAGTTCCGTGAGCTCCTATAATTCACCCCTCCACTTT.